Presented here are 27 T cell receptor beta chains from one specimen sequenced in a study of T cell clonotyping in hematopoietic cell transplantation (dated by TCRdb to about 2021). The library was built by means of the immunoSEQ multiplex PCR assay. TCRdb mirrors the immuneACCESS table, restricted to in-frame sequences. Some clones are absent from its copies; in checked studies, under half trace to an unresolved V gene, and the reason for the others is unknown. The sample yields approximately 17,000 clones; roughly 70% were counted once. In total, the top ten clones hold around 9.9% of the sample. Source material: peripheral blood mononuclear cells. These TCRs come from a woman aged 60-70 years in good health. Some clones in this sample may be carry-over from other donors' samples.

The CDR3 coding sequence is TGTGCCAGCAGCCGGGATCCCACACCCGGGGAGCTGTTTTTT. Translation: CASSRDPTPGELFF. This chain joins TRBV6-5 and TRBJ2-2; the D gene is possibly TRBD2 (5 bases). Germline lookup yields CDR1 MNHEY and CDR2 SVGAGI. Trimming pared 6 bases from V and 6 bases from J, leaving 14 bases between. The CDR3 is 14 amino acids.

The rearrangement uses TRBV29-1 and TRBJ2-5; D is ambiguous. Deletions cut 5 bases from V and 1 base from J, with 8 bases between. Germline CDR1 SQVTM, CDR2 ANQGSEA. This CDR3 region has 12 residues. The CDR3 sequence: CSVLATQETQYF. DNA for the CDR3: TGCAGCGTTCTTGCGACCCAAGAGACCCAGTACTTC.

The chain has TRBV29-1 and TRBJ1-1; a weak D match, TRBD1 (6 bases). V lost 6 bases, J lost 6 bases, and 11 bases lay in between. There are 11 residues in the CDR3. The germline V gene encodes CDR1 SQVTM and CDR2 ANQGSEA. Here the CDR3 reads CSVVRGAEAFF. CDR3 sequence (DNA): TGCAGCGTAGTCAGGGGTGCTGAAGCTTTCTTT.

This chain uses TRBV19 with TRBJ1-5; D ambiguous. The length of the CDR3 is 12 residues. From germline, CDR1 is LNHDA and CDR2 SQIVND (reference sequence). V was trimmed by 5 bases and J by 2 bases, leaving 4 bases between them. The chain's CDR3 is CASSPRNQPQHF. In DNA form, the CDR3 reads TGTGCCAGTAGTCCGCGCAATCAGCCCCAGCATTTT.

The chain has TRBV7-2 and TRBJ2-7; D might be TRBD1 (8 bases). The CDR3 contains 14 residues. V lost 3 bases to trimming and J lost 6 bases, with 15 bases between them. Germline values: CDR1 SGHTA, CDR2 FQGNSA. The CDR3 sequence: CASSFRTGGGEQYF. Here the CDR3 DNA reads TGTGCCAGCAGCTTTCGTACAGGGGGGGGCGAGCAGTACTTC.

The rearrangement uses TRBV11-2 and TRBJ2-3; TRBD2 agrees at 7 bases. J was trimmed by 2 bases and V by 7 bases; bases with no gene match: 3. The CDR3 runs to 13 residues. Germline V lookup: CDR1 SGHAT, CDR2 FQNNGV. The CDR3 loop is CASTRDYTDTQYF. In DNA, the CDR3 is TGTGCCAGCACTAGGGACTACACAGATACGCAGTATTTT. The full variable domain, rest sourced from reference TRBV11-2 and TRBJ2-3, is EAGVAQSPRYKIIEKRQSVAFWCNPISGHATLYWYQQILGQGPKLLIQFQNNGVVDDSQLPKDRFSAERLKGVDSTLKIQPAKLEDSAVYLCASTRDYTDTQYFGPGTRLTVL.

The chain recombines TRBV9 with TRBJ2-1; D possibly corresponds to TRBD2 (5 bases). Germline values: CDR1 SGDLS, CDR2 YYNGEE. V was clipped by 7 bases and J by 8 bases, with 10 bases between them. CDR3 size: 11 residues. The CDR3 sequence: CASGENYEQFF. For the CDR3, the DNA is TGTGCCAGCGGGGAGAATTATGAGCAGTTCTTC. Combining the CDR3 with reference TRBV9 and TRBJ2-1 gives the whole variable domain DSGVTQTPKHLITATGQRVTLRCSPRSGDLSVYWYQQSLDQGLQFLIQYYNGEERAKGNILERFSAQQFPDLHSELNLSSLELGDSALYFCASGENYEQFFGPGTRLTVL.

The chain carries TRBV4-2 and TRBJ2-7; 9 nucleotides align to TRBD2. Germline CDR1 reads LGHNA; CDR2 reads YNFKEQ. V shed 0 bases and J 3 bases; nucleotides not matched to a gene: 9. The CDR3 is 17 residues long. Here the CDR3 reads CASSQDYRGSGSYEQYF. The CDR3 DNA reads TGTGCCAGCAGCCAAGATTACCGGGGTAGCGGGAGCTACGAGCAGTACTTC.

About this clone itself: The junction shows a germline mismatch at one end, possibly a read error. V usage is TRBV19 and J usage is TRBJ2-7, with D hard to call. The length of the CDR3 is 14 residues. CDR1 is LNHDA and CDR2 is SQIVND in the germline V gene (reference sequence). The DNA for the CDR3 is TGTGCCAGTAGTATCCCCAGCCGGTCCTCCGAGCAGTACTTC. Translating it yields CASSIPSRSSEQYF.

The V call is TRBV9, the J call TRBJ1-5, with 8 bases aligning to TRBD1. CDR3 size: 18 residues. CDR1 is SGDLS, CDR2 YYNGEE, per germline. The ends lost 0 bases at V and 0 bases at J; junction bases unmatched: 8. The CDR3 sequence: CASSVARDRNNSNQPQHF. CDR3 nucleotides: TGTGCCAGCAGCGTAGCGAGGGACAGGAACAATAGCAATCAGCCCCAGCATTTT.

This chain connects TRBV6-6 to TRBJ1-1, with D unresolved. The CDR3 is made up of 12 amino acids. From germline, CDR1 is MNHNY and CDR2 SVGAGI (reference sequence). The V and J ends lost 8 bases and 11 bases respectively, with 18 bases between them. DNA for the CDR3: TGTGCCAGCTCGGAGCTTGGCCCGGGGGCTTTCTTT. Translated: CASSELGPGAFF.

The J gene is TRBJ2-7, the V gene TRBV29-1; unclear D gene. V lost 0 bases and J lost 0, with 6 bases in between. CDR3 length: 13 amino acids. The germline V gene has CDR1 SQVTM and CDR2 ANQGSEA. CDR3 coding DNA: TGCAGCGTTGAAGAGCTGAACTCCTACGAGCAGTACTTC. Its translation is CSVEELNSYEQYF.

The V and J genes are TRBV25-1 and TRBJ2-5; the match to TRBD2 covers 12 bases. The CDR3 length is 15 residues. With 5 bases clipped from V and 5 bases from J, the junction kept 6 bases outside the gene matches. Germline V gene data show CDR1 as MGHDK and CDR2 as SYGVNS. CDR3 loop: CASSLAGGPEETQYF. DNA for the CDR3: TGTGCCAGCAGTCTAGCGGGGGGGCCGGAGGAGACCCAGTACTTC. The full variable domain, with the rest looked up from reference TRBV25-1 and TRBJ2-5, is EADIYQTPRYLVIGTGKKITLECSQTMGHDKMYWYQQDPGMELHLIHYSYGVNSTEKGDLSSESTVSRIRTEHFPLTLESARPSHTSQYLCASSLAGGPEETQYFGPGTRLLVL.

The CDR3 loop is CASSFQNQPQHF. The CDR3, as DNA: TGTGCCAGCAGTTTCCAAAATCAGCCCCAGCATTTT. The chain couples TRBV27 to TRBJ1-5; no clear D. Germline V CDR1 and CDR2: MNHEY, SMNVEV (reference sequence). The V end lost 3 bases, the J end lost 4 bases, and 4 bases lay between the germline ends. The CDR3 extends over 12 amino acids.

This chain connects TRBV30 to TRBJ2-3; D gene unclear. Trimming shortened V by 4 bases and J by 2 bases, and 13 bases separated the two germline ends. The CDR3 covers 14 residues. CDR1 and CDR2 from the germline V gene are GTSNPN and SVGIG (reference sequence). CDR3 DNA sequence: TGTGCCTGGAAGGCGGACCCCAACACAGATACGCAGTATTTT. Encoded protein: CAWKADPNTDTQYF.

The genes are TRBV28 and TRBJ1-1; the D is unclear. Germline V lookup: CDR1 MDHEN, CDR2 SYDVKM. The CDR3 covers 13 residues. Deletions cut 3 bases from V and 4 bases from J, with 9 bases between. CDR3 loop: CASSLIHGTEAFF. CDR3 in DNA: TGTGCCAGCAGTTTGATTCATGGCACTGAAGCTTTCTTT.

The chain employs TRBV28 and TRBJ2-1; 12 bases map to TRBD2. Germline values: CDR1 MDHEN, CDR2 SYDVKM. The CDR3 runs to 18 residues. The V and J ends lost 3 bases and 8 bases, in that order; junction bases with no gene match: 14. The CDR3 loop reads CASSLPLGASGRADEQFF. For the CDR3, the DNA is TGTGCCAGCAGTTTGCCCCTAGGGGCTAGCGGGAGGGCGGATGAGCAGTTCTTC.

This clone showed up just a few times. CDR3 in amino acids: CASRRTDTYEQYF. As DNA, the CDR3 is TGTGCCAGCAGAAGGACGGATACCTACGAGCAGTACTTC. V usage is TRBV6-6 and J usage is TRBJ2-7; D is uncertain. This CDR3 spans 13 amino acids. The germline V and J ends were trimmed by 6 bases and 2 bases, with 11 bases remaining between them. Germline loops: CDR1 MNHNY, CDR2 SVGAGI (reference sequence).

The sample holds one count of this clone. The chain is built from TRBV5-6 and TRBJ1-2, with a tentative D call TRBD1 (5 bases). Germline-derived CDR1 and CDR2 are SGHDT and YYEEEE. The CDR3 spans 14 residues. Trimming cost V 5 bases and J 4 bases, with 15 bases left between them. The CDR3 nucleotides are TGTGCCAGCAGTGCCGGGGGGTCTTCCTATGGCTACACCTTC. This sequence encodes CASSAGGSSYGYTF.

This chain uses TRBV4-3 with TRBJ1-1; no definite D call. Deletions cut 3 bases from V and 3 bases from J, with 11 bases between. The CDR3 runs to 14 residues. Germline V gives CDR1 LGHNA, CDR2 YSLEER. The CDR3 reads CASSQQLGDTEAFF. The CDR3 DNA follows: TGCGCCAGCAGCCAGCAGCTCGGGGACACTGAAGCTTTCTTT.

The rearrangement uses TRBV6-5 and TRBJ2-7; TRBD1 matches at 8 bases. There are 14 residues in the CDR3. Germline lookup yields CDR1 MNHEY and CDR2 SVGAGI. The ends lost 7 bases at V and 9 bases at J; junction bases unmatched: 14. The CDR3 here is CASTRGQGTAPQYF. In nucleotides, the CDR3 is TGTGCCAGCACCCGAGGACAGGGAACAGCTCCGCAGTACTTC.

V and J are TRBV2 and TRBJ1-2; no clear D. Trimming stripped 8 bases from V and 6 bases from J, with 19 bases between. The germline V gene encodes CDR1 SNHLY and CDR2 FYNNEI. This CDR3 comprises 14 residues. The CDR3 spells CASSRSQDENGYTF. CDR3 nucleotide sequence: TGTGCCAGCTCCAGGAGCCAGGATGAGAATGGCTACACCTTC.

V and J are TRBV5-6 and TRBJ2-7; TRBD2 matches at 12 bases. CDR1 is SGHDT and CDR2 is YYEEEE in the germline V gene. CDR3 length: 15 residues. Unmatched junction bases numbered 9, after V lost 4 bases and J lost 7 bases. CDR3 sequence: CASSPMTSGSREQYF. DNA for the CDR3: TGTGCCAGCAGCCCGATGACTAGCGGGAGTCGAGAGCAGTACTTC.

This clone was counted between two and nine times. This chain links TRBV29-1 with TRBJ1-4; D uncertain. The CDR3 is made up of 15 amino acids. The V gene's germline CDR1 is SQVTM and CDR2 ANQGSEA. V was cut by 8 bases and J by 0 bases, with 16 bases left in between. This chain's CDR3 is CSPLHPGATNEKLFF. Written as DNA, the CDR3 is TGCAGCCCCCTCCACCCCGGAGCAACTAATGAAAAACTGTTTTTT.

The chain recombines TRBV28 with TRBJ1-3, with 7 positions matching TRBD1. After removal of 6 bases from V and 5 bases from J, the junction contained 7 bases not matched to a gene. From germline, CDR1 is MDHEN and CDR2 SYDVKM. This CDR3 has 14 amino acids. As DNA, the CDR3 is TGTGCCAGCAGCCGAAAGGGGGCGAGAAACACCATATATTTT. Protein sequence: CASSRKGARNTIYF.

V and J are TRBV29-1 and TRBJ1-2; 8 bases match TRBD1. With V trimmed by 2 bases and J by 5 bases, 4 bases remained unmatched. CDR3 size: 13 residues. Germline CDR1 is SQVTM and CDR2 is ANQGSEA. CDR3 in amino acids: CSVESGGKYGYTF. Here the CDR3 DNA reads TGCAGCGTTGAATCAGGGGGCAAGTATGGCTACACCTTC.

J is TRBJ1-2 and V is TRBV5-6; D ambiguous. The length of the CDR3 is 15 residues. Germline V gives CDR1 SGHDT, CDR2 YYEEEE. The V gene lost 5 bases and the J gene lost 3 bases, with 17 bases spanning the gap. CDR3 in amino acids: CASSPESDGDYGYTF. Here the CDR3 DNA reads TGTGCCAGCAGTCCGGAGTCCGACGGAGACTATGGCTACACCTTC.